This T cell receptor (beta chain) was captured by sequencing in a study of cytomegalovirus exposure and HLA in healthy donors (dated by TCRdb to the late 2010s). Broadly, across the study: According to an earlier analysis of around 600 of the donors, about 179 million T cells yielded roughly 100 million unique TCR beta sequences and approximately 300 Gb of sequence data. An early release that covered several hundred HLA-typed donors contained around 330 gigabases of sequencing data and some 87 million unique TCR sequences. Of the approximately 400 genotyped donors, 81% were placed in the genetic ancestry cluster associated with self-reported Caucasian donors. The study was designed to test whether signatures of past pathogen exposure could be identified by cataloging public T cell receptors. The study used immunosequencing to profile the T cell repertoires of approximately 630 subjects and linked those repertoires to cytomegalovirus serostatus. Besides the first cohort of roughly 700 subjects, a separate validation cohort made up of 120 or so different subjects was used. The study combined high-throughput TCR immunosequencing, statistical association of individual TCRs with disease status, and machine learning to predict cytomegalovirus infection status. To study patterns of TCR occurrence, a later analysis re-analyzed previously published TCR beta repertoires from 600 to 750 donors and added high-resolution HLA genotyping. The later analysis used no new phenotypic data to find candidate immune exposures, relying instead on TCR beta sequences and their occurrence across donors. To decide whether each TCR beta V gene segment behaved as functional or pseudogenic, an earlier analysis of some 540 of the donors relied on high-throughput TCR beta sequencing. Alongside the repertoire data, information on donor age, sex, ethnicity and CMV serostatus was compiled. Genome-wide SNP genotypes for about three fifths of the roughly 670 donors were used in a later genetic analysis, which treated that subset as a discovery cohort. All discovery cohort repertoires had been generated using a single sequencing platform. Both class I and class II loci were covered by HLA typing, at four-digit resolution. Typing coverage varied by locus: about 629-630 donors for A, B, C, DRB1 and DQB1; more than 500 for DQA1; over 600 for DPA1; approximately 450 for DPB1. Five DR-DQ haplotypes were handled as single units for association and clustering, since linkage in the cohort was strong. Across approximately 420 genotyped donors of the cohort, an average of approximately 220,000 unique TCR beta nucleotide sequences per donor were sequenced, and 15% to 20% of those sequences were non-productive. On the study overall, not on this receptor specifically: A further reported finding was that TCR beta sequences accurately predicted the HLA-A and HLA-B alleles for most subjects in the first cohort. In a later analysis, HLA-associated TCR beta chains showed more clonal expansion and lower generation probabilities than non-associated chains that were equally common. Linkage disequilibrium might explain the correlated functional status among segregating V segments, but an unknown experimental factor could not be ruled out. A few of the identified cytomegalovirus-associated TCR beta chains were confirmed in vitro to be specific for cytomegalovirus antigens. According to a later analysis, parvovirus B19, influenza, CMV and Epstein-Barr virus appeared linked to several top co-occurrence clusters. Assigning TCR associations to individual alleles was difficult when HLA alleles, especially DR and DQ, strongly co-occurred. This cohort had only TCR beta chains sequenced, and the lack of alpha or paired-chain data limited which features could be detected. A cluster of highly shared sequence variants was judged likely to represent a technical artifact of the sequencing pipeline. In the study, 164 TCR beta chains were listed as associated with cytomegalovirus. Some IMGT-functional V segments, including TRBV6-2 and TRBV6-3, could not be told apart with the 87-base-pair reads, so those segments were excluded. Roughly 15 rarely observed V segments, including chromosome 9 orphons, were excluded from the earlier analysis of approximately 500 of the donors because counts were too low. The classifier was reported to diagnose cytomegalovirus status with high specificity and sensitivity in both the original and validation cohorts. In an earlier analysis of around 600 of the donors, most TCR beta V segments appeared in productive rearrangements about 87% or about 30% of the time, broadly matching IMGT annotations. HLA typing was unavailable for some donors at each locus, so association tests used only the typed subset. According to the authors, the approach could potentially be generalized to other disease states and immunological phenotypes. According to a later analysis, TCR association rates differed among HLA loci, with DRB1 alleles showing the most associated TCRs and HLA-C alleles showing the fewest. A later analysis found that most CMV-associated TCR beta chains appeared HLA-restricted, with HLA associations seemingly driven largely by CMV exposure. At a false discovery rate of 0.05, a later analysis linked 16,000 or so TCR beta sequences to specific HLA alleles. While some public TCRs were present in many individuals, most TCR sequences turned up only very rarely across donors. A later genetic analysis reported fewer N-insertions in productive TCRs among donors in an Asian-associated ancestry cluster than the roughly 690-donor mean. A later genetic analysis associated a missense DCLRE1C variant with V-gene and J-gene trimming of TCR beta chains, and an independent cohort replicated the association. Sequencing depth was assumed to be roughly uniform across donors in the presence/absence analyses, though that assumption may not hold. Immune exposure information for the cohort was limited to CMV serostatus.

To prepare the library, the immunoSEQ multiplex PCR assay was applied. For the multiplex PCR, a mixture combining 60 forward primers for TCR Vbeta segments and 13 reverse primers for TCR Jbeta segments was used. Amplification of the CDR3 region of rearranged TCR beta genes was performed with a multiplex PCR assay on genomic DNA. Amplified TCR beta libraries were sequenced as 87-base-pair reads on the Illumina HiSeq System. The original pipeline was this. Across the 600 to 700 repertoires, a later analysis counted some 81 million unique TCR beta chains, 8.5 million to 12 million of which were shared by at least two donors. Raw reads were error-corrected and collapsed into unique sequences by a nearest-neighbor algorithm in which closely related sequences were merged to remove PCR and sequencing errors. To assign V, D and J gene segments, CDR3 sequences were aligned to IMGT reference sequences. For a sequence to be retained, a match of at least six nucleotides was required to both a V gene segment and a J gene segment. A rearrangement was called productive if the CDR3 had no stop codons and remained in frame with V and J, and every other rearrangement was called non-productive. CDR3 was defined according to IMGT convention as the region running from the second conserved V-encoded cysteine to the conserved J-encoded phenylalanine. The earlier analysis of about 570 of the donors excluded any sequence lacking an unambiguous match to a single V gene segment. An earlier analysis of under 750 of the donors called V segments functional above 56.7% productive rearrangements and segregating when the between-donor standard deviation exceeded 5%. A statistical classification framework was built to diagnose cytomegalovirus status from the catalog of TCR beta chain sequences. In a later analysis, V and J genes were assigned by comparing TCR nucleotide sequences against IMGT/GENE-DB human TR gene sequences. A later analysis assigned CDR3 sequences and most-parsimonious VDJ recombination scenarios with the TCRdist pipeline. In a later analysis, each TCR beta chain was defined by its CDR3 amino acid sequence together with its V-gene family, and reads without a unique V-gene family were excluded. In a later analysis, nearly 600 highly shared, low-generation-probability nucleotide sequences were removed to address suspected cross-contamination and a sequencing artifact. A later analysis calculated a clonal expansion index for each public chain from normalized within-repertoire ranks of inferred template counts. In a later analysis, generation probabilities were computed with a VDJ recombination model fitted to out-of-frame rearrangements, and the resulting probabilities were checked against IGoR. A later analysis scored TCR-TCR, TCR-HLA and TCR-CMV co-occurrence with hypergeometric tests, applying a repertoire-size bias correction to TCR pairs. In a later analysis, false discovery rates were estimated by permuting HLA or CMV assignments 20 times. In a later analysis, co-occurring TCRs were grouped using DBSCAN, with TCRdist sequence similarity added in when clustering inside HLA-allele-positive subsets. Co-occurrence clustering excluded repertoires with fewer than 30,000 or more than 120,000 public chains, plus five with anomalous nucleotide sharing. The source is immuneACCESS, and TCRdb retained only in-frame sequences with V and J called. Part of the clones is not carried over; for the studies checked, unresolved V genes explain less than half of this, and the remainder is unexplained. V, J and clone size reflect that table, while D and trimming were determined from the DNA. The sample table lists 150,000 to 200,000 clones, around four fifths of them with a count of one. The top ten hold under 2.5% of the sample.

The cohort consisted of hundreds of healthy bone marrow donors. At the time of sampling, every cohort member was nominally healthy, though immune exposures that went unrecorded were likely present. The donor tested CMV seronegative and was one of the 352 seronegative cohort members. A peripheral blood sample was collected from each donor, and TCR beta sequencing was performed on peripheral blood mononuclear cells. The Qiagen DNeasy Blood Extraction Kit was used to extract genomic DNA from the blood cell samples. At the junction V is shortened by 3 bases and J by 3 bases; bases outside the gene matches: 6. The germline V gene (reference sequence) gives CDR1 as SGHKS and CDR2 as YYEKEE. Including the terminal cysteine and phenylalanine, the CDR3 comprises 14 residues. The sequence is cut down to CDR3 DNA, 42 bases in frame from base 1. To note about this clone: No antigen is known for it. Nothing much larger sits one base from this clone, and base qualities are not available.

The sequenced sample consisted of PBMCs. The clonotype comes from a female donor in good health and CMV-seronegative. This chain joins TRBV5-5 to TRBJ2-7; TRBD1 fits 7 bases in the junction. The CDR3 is CASSSDRKYYEQYF. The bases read TGTGCCAGCAGCTCGGACAGGAAGTACTACGAGCAGTACTTC.